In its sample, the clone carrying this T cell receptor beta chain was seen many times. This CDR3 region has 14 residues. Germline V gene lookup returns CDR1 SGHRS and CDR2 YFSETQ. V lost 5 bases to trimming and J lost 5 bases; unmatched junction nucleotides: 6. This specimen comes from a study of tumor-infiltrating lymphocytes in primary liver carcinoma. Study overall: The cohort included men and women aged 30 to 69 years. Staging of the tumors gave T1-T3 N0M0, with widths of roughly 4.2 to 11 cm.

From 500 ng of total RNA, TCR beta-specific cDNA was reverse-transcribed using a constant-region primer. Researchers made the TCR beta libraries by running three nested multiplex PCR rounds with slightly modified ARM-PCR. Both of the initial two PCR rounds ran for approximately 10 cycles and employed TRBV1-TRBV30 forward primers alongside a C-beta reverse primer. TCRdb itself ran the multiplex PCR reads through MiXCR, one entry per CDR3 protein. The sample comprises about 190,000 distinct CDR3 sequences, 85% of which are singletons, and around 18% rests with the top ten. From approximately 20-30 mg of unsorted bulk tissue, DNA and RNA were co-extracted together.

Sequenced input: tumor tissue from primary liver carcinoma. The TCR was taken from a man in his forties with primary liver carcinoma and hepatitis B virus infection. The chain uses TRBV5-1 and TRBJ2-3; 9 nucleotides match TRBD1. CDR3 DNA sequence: TGCGCCAGCAGACAGGGGGCACAAGAAGATACGCAGTATTTT. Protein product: CASRQGAQEDTQYF. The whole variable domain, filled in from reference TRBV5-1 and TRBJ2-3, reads KAGVTQTPRYLIKTRGQQVTLSCSPISGHRSVSWYQQTPGQGLQFLFEYFSETQRNKGNFPGRFSGRQFSNSRSEMNVSTLELGDSALYLCASRQGAQEDTQYFGPGTRLTVL.